This T cell receptor beta chain was recorded in a study of cytomegalovirus exposure and HLA in healthy donors. Study-level points and caveats: Later analysis identified a missense DCLRE1C variant that was linked to TCR beta V- and J-gene trimming. Later analysis indicated greater clonal expansion among HLA-associated TCR beta chains than among equally common other chains.

The study sampled nominally healthy donors, though unrecorded immune exposures were likely. Details on this clone: Its antigen is not identified.

Germline-derived CDR1 and CDR2 are SGHRS and YFSETQ. This CDR3 contains 17 residues. J gave up 9 bases and V 4 bases, and 17 bases lay outside the gene matches. It was with 60 Vbeta and 13 Jbeta primers that the PCR ran. Only in-frame clones appear in the TCRdb table, and some are missing; sequencing was by immunoSEQ multiplex PCR. There are roughly 110,000 clones in the sample; roughly four fifths occur only once, and roughly 3.6% lies in the top ten. The rearrangement links TRBV5-1 to TRBJ2-5, with 11 positions matching TRBD2. This receptor was obtained from a man aged 55 to 70 in good health and CMV-seronegative. Source material: PBMCs. CDR3 residues: CASSPGLLAGGPSAQYF. The DNA of the CDR3 is TGCGCCAGCAGCCCCGGGTTGTTAGCGGGGGGGCCGTCGGCCCAGTACTTC. Filled out from reference TRBV5-1 and TRBJ2-5, the complete variable domain reads KAGVTQTPRYLIKTRGQQVTLSCSPISGHRSVSWYQQTPGQGLQFLFEYFSETQRNKGNFPGRFSGRQFSNSRSEMNVSTLELGDSALYLCASSPGLLAGGPSAQYFGPGTRLLVL.